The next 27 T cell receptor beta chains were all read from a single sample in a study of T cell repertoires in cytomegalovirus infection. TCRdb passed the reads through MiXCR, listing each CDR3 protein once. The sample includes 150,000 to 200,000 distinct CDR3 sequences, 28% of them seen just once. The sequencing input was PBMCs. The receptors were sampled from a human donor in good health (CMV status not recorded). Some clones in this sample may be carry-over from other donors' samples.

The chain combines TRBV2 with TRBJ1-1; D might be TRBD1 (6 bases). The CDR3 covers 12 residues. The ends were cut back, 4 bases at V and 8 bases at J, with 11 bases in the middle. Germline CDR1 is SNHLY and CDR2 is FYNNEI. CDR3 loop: CASSARRGEAFF. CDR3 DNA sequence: TGTGCCAGCAGTGCTCGAAGGGGGGAAGCTTTCTTT. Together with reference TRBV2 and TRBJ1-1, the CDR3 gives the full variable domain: EPEVTQTPSHQVTQMGQEVILRCVPISNHLYFYWYRQILGQKVEFLVSFYNNEISEKSEIFDDQFSVERPDGSNFTLKIRSTKLEDSAMYFCASSARRGEAFFGQGTRLTVV.

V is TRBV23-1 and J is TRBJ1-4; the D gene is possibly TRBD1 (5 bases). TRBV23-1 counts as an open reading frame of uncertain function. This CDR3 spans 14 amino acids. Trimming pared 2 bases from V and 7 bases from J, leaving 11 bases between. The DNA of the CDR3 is TGCGCCAGCAGTCAACAAATGAGGGGTGAAAAACTGTTTTTT. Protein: CASSQQMRGEKLFF.

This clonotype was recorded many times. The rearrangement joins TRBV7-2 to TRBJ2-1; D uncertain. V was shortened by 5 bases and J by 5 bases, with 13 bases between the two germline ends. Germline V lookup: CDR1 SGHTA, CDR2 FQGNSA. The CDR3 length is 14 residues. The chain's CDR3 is CASSPQTSHNEQFF. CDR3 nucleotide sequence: TGTGCCAGCAGCCCGCAGACGTCGCACAATGAGCAGTTCTTC.

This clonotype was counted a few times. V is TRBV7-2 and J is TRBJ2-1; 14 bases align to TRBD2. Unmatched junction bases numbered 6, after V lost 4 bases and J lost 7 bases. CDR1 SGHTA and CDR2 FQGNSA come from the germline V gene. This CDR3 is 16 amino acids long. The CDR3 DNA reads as TGTGCCAGCAGCTCAAGACTAGCGGGGGGGTGGAATGAGCAGTTCTTC. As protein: CASSSRLAGGWNEQFF. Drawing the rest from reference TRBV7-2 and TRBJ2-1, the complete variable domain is GAGVSQSPSNKVTEKGKDVELRCDPISGHTALYWYRQSLGQGLEFLIYFQGNSAPDKSGLPSDRFSAERTGGSVSTLTIQRTQQEDSAVYLCASSSRLAGGWNEQFFGPGTRLTVL.

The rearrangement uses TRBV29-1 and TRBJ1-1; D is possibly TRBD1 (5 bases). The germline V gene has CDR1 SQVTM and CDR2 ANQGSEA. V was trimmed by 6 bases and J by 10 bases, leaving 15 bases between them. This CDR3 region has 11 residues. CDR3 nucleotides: TGCAGCGTCGGGGAGGGGCACGGAGCTTTCTTT. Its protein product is CSVGEGHGAFF.

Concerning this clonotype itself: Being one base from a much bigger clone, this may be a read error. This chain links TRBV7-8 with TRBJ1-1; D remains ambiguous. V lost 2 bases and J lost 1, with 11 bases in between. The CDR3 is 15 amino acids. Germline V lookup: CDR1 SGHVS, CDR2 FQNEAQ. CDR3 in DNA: TGTGCCAGCAGCTTATACCGCGGAAAGAACACTGAAGCTTTCTTT. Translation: CASSLYRGKNTEAFF.

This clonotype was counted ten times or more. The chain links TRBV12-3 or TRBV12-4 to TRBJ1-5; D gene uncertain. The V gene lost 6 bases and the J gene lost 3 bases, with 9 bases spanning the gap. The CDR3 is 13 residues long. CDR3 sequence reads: CASSLVDNQPQHF. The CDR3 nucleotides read TGTGCCAGCAGCCTAGTTGACAATCAGCCCCAGCATTTT.

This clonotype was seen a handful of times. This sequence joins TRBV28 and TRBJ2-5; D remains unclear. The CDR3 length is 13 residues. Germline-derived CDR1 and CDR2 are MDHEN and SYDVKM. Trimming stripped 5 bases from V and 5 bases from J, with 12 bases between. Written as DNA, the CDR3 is TGTGCCAGCAGTGAAACGGTTCTTGAGACCCAGTACTTC. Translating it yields CASSETVLETQYF.

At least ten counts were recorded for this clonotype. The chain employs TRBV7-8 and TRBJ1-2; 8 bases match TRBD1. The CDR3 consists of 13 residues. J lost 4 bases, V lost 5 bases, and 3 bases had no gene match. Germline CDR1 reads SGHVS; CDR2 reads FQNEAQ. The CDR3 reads CASSLDRAYGYTF. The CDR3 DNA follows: TGTGCCAGCAGCCTGGACAGGGCCTATGGCTACACCTTC.

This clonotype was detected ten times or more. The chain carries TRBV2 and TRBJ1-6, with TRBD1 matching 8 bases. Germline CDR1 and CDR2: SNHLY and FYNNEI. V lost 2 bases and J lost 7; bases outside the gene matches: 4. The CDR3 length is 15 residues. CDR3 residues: CASSELGQVNSPLHF. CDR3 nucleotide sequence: TGTGCCAGCAGTGAACTGGGACAGGTCAATTCACCCCTCCACTTT.

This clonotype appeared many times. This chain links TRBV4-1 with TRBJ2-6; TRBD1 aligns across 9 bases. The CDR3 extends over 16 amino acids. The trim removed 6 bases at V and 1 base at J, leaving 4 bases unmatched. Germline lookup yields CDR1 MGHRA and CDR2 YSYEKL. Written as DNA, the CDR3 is TGCGCCAGCAGAGAGGGACAGGGATCTGGGGCCAACGTCCTGACTTTC. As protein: CASREGQGSGANVLTF.

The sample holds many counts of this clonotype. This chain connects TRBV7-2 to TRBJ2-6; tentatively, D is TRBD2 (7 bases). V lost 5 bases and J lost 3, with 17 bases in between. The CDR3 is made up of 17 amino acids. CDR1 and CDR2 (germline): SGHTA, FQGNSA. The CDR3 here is CASSPWGGADGANVLTF. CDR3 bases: TGTGCCAGCAGCCCCTGGGGGGGGGCCGATGGGGCCAACGTCCTGACTTTC.

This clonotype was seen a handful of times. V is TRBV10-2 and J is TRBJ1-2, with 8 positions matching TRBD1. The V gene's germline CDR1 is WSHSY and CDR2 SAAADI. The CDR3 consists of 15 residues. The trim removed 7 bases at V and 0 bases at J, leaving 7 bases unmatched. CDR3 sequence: CASKYEQGANYGYTF. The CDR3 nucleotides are TGCGCCAGCAAATACGAACAGGGGGCTAACTATGGCTACACCTTC.

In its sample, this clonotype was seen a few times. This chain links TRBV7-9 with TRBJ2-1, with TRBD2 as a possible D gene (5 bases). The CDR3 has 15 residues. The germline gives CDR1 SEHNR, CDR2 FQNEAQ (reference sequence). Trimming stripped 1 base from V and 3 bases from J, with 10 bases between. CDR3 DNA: TGTGCCAGCAGCTTAGGACGGGGTTACTACAATGAGCAGTTCTTC. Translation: CASSLGRGYYNEQFF.

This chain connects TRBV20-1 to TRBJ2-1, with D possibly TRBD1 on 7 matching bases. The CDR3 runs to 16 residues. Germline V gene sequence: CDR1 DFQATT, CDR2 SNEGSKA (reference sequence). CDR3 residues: CSHGGGRGKTYNEQFF. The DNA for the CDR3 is TGCAGCCACGGAGGGGGCAGGGGGAAAACCTACAATGAGCAGTTCTTC.

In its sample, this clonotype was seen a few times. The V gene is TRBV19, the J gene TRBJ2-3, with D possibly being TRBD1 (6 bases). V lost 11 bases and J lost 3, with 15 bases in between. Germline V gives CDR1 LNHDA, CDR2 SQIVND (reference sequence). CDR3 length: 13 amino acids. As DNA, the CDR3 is TGTGCCGTAGGGGGTGGGGGTACAGATACGCAGTATTTT. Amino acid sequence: CAVGGGGTDTQYF.

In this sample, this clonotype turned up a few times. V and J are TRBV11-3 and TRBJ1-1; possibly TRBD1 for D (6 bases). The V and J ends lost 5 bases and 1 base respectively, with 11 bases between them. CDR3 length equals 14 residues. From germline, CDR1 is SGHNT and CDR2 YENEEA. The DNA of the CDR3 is TGTGCCAGCAGCGATTCGACAGGGAACACTGAAGCTTTCTTT. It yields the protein CASSDSTGNTEAFF.

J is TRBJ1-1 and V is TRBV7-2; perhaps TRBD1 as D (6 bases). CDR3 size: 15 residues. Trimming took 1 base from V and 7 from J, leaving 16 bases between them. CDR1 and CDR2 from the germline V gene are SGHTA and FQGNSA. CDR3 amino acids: CASSLVKGGDFEAFF. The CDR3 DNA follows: TGTGCCAGCAGCTTAGTTAAAGGGGGAGATTTTGAAGCTTTCTTT. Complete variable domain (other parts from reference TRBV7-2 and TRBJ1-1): GAGVSQSPSNKVTEKGKDVELRCDPISGHTALYWYRQSLGQGLEFLIYFQGNSAPDKSGLPSDRFSAERTGGSVSTLTIQRTQQEDSAVYLCASSLVKGGDFEAFFGQGTRLTVV.

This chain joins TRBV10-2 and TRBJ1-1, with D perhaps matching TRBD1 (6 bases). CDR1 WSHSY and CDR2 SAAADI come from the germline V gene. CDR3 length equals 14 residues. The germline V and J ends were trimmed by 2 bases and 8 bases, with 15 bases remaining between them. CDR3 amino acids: CASSEAFLGTEAFF. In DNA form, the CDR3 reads TGCGCCAGCAGTGAGGCCTTTCTCGGGACAGAAGCTTTCTTT.

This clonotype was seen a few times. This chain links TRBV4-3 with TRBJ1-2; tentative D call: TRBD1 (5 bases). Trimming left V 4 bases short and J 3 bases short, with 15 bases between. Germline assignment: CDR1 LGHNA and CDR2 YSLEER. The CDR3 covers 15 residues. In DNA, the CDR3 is TGCGCCAGCAGCCCGAAGGGAGGGGCGCACTATGGCTACACCTTC. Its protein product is CASSPKGGAHYGYTF.

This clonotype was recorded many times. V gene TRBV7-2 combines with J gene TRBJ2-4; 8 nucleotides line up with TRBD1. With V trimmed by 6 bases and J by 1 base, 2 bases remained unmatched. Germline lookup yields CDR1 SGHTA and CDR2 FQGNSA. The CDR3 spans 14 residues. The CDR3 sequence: CASRRQGAKNIQYF. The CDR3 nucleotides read TGTGCCAGCAGACGACAGGGGGCCAAAAACATTCAGTACTTC.

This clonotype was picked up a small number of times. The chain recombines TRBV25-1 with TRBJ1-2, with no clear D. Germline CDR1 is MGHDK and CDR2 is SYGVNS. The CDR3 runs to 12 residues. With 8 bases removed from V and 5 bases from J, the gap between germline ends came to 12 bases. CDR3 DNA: TGTGCCAGCTCACGGGAAAGTTATGGCTACACCTTC. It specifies CASSRESYGYTF.

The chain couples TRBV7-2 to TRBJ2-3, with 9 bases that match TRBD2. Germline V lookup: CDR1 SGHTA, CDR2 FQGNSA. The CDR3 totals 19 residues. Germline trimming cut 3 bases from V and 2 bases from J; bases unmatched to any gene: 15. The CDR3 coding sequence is TGTGCCAGCAGCTTCTTCCCAATAGCGGGGGTTAGCCTCACAGATACGCAGTATTTT. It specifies CASSFFPIAGVSLTDTQYF.

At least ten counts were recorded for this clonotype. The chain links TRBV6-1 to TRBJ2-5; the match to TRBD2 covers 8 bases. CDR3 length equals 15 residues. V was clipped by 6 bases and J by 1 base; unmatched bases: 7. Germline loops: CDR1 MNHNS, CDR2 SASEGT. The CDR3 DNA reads TGTGCCAGCAGATTCTTAGCGGGGATCCAAGAGACCCAGTACTTC. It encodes CASRFLAGIQETQYF.

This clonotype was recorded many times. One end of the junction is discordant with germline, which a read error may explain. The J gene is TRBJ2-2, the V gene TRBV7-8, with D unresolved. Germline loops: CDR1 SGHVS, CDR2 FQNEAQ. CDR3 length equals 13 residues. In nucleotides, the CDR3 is TGTGCCAGCAGTTTAGGGTCCTCCGGGGAGCTGTTTTTT. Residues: CASSLGSSGELFF.

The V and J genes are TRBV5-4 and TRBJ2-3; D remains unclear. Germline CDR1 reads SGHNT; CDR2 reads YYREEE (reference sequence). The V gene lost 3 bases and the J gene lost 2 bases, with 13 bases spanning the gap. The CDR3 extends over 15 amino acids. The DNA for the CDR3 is TGTGCCAGCAGCTCGTACAAATCCCTCACAGATACGCAGTATTTT. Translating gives CASSSYKSLTDTQYF.

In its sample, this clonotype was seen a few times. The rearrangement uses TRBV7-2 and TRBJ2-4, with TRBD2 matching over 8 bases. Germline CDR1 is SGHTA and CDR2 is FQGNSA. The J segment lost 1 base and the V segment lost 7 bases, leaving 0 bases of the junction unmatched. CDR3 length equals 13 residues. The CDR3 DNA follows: TGTGCCAGCACGGGAGGGGCCAAAAACATTCAGTACTTC. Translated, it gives CASTGGAKNIQYF.